Listed here is a single T cell receptor (beta chain). Indicated time point: pre-treatment sample, taken before nivolumab and TIL therapy. The data stem from a study of TIL therapy for anti-PD-1-resistant metastatic lung cancer. Sequencing used immunoSEQ v3. Sequenced by immunoSEQ multiplex PCR; TCRdb stores in-frame clones only, minus some. Here the sample spans approximately 57,000 clones, about 81% being singletons. Here the sequenced sample was blood, taken at baseline. The TCR originated in a person between 25 and 79 years old with non-small cell lung cancer.

CDR3 protein: CATRGLPNTGELFF. DNA for the CDR3: TGTGCCACCAGGGGACTGCCGAACACCGGGGAGCTGTTTTTT. The chain carries TRBV24-1 and TRBJ2-2; possibly TRBD2 for D (6 bases). CDR1 is KGHDR and CDR2 is SFDVKD in the germline V gene. V lost 7 bases to trimming and J lost 0 bases, with 8 bases between them. This CDR3 is 14 amino acids long.